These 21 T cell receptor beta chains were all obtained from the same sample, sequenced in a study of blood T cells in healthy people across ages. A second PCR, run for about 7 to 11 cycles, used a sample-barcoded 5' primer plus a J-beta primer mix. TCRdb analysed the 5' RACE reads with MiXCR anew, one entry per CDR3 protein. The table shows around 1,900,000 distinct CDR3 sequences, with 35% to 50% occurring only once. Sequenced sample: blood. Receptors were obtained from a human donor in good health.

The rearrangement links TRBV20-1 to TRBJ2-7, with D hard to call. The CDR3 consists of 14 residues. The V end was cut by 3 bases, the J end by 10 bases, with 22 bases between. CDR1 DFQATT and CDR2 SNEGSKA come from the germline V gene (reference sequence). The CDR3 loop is CSASAGRHQEAQYF. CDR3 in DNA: TGCAGTGCTAGTGCAGGTCGACATCAAGAGGCCCAGTACTTC.

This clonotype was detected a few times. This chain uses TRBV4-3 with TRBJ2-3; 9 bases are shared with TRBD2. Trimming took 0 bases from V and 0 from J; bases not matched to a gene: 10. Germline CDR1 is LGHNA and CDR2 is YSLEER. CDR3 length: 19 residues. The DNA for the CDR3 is TGCGCCAGCAGCCAAGATTCTAGCGGGAACCCTTCTAGCACAGATACGCAGTATTTT. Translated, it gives CASSQDSSGNPSSTDTQYF.

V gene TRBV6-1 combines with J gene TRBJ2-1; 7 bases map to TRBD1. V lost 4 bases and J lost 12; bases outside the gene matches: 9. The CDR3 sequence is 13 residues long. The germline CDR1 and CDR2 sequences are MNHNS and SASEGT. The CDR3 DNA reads TGTGCCAGCAGTGCGAGGGGACAGACGTCGCAGTTCTTC. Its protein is CASSARGQTSQFF.

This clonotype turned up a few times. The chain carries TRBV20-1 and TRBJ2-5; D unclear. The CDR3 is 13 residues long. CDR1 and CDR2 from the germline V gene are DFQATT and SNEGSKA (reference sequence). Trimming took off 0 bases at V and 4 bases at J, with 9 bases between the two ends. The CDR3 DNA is TGCAGTGCTAGAGATCTCGGAAGAGAGACCCAGTACTTC. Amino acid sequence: CSARDLGRETQYF.

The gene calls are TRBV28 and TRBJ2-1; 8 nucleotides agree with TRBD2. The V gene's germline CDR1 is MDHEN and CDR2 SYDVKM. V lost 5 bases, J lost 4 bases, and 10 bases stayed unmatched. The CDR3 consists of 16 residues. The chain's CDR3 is CASSGTGGLTYNEQFF. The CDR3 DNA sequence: TGTGCCAGCAGTGGAACGGGGGGGCTTACTTACAATGAGCAGTTCTTC.

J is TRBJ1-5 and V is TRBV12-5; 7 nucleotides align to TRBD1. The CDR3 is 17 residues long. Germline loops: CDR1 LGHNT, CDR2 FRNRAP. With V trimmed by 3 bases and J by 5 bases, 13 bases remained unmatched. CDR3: CASGFFRNRGEDQPQHF. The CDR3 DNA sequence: TGTGCTAGTGGTTTCTTCAGGAACAGGGGCGAGGATCAGCCCCAGCATTTT.

The DNA of the CDR3 is TGTGCCACCAGCAGAGATATTGCGGGGACCACAGATACGCAGTATTTT. Translation gives CATSRDIAGTTDTQYF. The genes are TRBV15 and TRBJ2-3; maybe TRBD2 (6 bases). V lost 0 bases to trimming and J lost 2 bases, with 12 bases between them. Germline V gene lookup returns CDR1 LNHNV and CDR2 YYDKDF (reference sequence). The CDR3 totals 16 residues.

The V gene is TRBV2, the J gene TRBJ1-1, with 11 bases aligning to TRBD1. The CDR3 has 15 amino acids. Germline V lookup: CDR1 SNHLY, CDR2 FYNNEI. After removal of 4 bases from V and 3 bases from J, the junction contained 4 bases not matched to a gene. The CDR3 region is CASSGEGQGDTEAFF. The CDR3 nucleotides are TGTGCCAGCAGTGGGGAGGGACAGGGGGACACTGAAGCTTTCTTT.

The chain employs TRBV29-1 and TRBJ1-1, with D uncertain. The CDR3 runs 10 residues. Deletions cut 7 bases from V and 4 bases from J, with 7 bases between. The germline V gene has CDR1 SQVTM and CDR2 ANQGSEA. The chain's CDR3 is CSGGITEAFF. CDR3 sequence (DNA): TGCAGCGGGGGTATCACTGAAGCTTTCTTT.

The CDR3 spells CASSSKSDPAWARNTQYF. The DNA of the CDR3 is TGTGCCAGCAGCTCGAAGTCTGACCCGGCGTGGGCACGTAATACGCAGTATTTT. The chain recombines TRBV11-3 with TRBJ2-3; no reliable D call. Germline CDR1 is SGHNT and CDR2 is YENEEA. The CDR3 length is 18 residues. The V and J ends lost 4 bases and 7 bases respectively, with 27 bases between them.

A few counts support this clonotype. The CDR3 is CSVPPVDSYRETQYF. In DNA form, the CDR3 reads TGCAGCGTACCTCCAGTAGACTCGTACCGAGAGACCCAGTACTTC. The rearrangement links TRBV29-1 to TRBJ2-5; D ambiguous. Germline V gene lookup returns CDR1 SQVTM and CDR2 ANQGSEA. The length of the CDR3 is 15 residues. Trimming removed 6 bases from V and 4 bases from J, with 21 bases in between.

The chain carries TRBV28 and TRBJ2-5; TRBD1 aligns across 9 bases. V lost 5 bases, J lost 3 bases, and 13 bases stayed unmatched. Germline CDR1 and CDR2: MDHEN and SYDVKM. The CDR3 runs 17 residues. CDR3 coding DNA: TGTGCCAGCAGTAAAACAGGGGGCGCCCTAGGAGAAGAGACCCAGTACTTC. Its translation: CASSKTGGALGEETQYF.

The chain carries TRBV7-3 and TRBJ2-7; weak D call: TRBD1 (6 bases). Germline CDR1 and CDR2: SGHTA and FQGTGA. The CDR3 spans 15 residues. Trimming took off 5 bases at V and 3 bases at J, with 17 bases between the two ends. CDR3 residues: CASSVSRGSSYEQYF. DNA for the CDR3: TGTGCCAGCAGCGTTAGCAGGGGAAGTAGCTACGAGCAGTACTTC. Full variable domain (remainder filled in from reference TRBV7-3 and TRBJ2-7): GAGVSQTPSNKVTEKGKYVELRCDPISGHTALYWYRQSLGQGPEFLIYFQGTGAADDSGLPNDRFFAVRPEGSVSTLKIQRTERGDSAVYLCASSVSRGSSYEQYFGPGTRLTVT.

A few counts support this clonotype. CDR3 nucleotides: TGTGCCAGCAGACCCGACAGGCCTTACAATGAGCAGTTCTTC. Protein: CASRPDRPYNEQFF. The genes are TRBV6-7 and TRBJ2-1; D possibly corresponds to TRBD1 (6 bases). TRBV6-7 qualifies as an ORF whose function is uncertain. The CDR3 has 14 amino acids. V was pared by 6 bases and J by 4 bases, with 13 bases between.

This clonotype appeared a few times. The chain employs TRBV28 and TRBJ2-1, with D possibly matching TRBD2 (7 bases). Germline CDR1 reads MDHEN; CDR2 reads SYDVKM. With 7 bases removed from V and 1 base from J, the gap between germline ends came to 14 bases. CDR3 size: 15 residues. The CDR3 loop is CASMVGGPSYNEQFF. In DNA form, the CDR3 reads TGTGCCAGCATGGTGGGGGGGCCATCCTACAATGAGCAGTTCTTC.

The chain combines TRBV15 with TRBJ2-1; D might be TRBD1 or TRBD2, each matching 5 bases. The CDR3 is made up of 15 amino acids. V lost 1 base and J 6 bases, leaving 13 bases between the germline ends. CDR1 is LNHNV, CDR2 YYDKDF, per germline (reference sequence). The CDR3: CATSRVLQGPNEQFF. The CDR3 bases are TGTGCCACCAGCAGAGTGCTTCAGGGACCCAATGAGCAGTTCTTC.

The CDR3 bases are TGCAGCGGGGGACAGGGAGGGAACACTGAAGCTTTCTTT. It yields the protein CSGGQGGNTEAFF. The chain uses TRBV29-1 and TRBJ1-1, with 9 bases fitting TRBD1. Trimming at V came to 7 bases and at J to 1 base, leaving 4 bases not matched to a gene. The CDR3 runs to 13 residues. Germline V gene sequence: CDR1 SQVTM, CDR2 ANQGSEA.

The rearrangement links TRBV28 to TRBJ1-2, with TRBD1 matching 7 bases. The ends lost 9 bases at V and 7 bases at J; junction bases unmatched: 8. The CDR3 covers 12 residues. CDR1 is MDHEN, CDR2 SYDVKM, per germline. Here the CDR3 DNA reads TGTGCCAGAGGGAGGGGGCTTGGTGGCTACACCTTC. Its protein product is CARGRGLGGYTF.

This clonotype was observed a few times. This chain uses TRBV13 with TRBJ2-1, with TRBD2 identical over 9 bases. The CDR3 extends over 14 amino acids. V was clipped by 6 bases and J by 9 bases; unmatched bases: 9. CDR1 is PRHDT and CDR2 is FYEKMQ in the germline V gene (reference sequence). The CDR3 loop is CASSYGGTSTEQFF. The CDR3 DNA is TGTGCCAGCAGTTATGGGGGGACTAGCACTGAGCAGTTCTTC.

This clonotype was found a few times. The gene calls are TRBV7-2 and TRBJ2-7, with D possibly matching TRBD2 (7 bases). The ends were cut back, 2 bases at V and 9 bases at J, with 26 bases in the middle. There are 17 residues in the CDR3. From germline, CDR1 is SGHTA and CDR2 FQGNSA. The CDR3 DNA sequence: TGTGCCAGCAGCTTAAGTCCCTGGGCGGGGGAGGGGGTTAGGCAGTACTTC. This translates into CASSLSPWAGEGVRQYF.

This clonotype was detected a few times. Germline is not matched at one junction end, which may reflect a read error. CDR3 amino acids: CAGSLEDRYYEQYF. In DNA, the CDR3 is TGTGCCGGCAGCTTAGAGGACAGATACTACGAGCAGTACTTC. The V and J genes are TRBV7-8 and TRBJ2-7, with D possibly matching TRBD1 (6 bases). Germline-derived CDR1 and CDR2 are SGHVS and FQNEAQ. The CDR3 is 14 residues long.